One and the same sample provided the 14 T cell receptor beta chains below, sequenced in a study of blood T cell repertoires in COVID-19. Some clones are missing from TCRdb's copy, which holds only in-frame ones; the method was immunoSEQ multiplex PCR. The repertoire holds 220,000 or so clones, with approximately 80% as singletons. Sequenced material: peripheral blood. Every receptor here comes from a man aged 25 to 40 with active or convalescent COVID-19.

The chain combines TRBV6-1 with TRBJ2-1; 9 bases agree with TRBD2. CDR1 and CDR2 from the germline V gene are MNHNS and SASEGT. The CDR3 has 17 amino acids. V shed 2 bases and J 1 base; nucleotides not matched to a gene: 6. The CDR3 sequence is CASSETGGRGSYNEQFF. CDR3 sequence (DNA): TGTGCCAGCAGTGAAACTGGCGGGAGGGGGTCCTACAATGAGCAGTTCTTC.

The chain has TRBV30 and TRBJ2-6; 7 nucleotides line up with TRBD1. Germline CDR1 and CDR2: GTSNPN and SVGIG (reference sequence). The CDR3 is 18 residues long. The junction had 8 bases not matched to a gene; V was cut back by 0 bases and J by 0 bases. Written as DNA, the CDR3 is TGTGCCTGGAGTGTCAGGAGACAGGGCAGCTCTGGGGCCAACGTCCTGACTTTC. Residues: CAWSVRRQGSSGANVLTF.

V and J are TRBV30 and TRBJ2-1; a weak D match, TRBD1 (6 bases). The CDR3 consists of 15 residues. V was cut by 0 bases and J by 4 bases, with 13 bases left in between. Germline V gene data show CDR1 as GTSNPN and CDR2 as SVGIG (reference sequence). In DNA form, the CDR3 reads TGTGCCTGGAGTGTACAAGGGGGACCTTACAATGAGCAGTTCTTC. Its translation: CAWSVQGGPYNEQFF.

This clone has just one count. The chain couples TRBV7-2 to TRBJ1-1; weak D call: TRBD1 (6 bases). The V gene lost 1 base and the J gene lost 1 base, with 7 bases spanning the gap. The CDR3 consists of 14 residues. Germline assignment: CDR1 SGHTA and CDR2 FQGNSA. The CDR3 coding sequence is TGTGCCAGCAGCTTAGGGGGGCAGAACACTGAAGCTTTCTTT. Encoded protein: CASSLGGQNTEAFF.

This chain links TRBV29-1 with TRBJ2-7, with 7 bases matching TRBD1. J gave up 3 bases and V 4 bases, and 6 bases lay outside the gene matches. This CDR3 comprises 13 residues. Germline CDR1 SQVTM, CDR2 ANQGSEA. CDR3 residues: CSVANRGSYEQYF. Here the CDR3 DNA reads TGCAGCGTTGCGAACAGGGGAAGCTACGAGCAGTACTTC.

This rearrangement joins TRBV5-1 to TRBJ2-7; TRBD2 matches 7 bases. CDR1 is SGHRS and CDR2 is YFSETQ in the germline V gene. The CDR3 sequence is 16 residues long. The ends lost 5 bases at V and 1 base at J; junction bases unmatched: 12. This chain's CDR3 is CASRRSLLAESYEQYF. DNA for the CDR3: TGCGCCAGCAGAAGATCCCTCCTAGCGGAATCCTACGAGCAGTACTTC.

The chain links TRBV7-9 to TRBJ2-5, with 8 bases aligning to TRBD1. The CDR3 runs to 16 residues. CDR1 SEHNR and CDR2 FQNEAQ come from the germline V gene (reference sequence). J gave up 7 bases and V 3 bases, and 13 bases lay outside the gene matches. CDR3 amino acids: CASSFQSGQGTGTQYF. The CDR3 coding sequence is TGTGCCAGCAGCTTTCAAAGTGGACAGGGAACGGGGACCCAGTACTTC.

The gene calls are TRBV3-1 (or the pseudogene TRBV3-2) and TRBJ2-1; 7 nucleotides agree with TRBD2. CDR1 is LGHDT and CDR2 is YNNKEL in the germline V gene (reference sequence). After removal of 1 base from V and 3 bases from J, the junction contained 6 bases not matched to a gene. The CDR3 is 16 amino acids. This chain's CDR3 is CASSQGTRLVYNEQFF. The CDR3 region has the DNA TGTGCCAGCAGCCAAGGGACTAGACTCGTCTACAATGAGCAGTTCTTC.

This clone was observed a handful of times. The chain is built from TRBV12-5 and TRBJ1-2, with 7 bases aligning to TRBD1. V lost 5 bases, J lost 7 bases, and 16 bases stayed unmatched. The CDR3 has 16 residues. Germline V gene lookup returns CDR1 LGHNT and CDR2 FRNRAP. CDR3 DNA sequence: TGTGCTAGTGGTCAATGGTCGGCGAGGGGGCGCGGTGGCTACACCTTC. This codes for CASGQWSARGRGGYTF.

The gene calls are TRBV5-4 and TRBJ2-1; 12 nucleotides agree with TRBD2. The junction had 4 bases not matched to a gene; V was cut back by 4 bases and J by 5 bases. Germline V gives CDR1 SGHNT, CDR2 YYREEE (reference sequence). There are 15 residues in the CDR3. This CDR3 reads CASSPSGREDNEQFF. In nucleotides, the CDR3 is TGTGCCAGCAGCCCTAGCGGGAGGGAGGACAATGAGCAGTTCTTC. Supplemented by reference TRBV5-4 and TRBJ2-1, the full variable domain reads ETGVTQSPTHLIKTRGQQVTLRCSSQSGHNTVSWYQQALGQGPQFIFQYYREEENGRGNFPPRFSGLQFPNYSSELNVNALELDDSALYLCASSPSGREDNEQFFGPGTRLTVL.

The J gene is TRBJ1-1, the V gene TRBV14; no clear D gene. Deletions cut 6 bases from V and 0 bases from J, with 8 bases between. CDR3 size: 13 residues. Germline-derived CDR1 and CDR2 are SGHDN and FVKESK. The CDR3 nucleotides are TGTGCCAGCAGTGACTACATGAACACTGAAGCTTTCTTT. Its protein is CASSDYMNTEAFF.

The chain is built from TRBV18 and TRBJ2-2, with TRBD2 matching over 8 bases. Trimming at V came to 2 bases and at J to 3 bases, leaving 5 bases not matched to a gene. Germline V CDR1 and CDR2: KGHSH, LQKENI. The CDR3 length is 16 residues. CDR3 sequence (DNA): TGTGCCAGCTCACCAAACCCCGGGGGGGACACCGGGGAGCTGTTTTTT. It yields the protein CASSPNPGGDTGELFF.

The chain uses TRBV28 and TRBJ2-7, with a tentative D call TRBD2 (6 bases). With 2 bases removed from V and 0 bases from J, the gap between germline ends came to 11 bases. CDR3 size: 15 residues. The germline CDR1 and CDR2 sequences are MDHEN and SYDVKM. CDR3 sequence (DNA): TGTGCCAGCAGTTTAGTCCGGGACTTCTCCTACGAGCAGTACTTC. Translating gives CASSLVRDFSYEQYF.

The chain employs TRBV9 and TRBJ1-3, with D maybe TRBD1 (5 bases). The germline V gene encodes CDR1 SGDLS and CDR2 YYNGEE. V shed 4 bases and J shed 9 bases, with 20 bases lying between them. CDR3 size: 15 residues. CDR3 loop: CASSPSVDSSITIYF. CDR3 coding DNA: TGTGCCAGCAGCCCCAGTGTAGACAGTTCTATCACCATATATTTT.